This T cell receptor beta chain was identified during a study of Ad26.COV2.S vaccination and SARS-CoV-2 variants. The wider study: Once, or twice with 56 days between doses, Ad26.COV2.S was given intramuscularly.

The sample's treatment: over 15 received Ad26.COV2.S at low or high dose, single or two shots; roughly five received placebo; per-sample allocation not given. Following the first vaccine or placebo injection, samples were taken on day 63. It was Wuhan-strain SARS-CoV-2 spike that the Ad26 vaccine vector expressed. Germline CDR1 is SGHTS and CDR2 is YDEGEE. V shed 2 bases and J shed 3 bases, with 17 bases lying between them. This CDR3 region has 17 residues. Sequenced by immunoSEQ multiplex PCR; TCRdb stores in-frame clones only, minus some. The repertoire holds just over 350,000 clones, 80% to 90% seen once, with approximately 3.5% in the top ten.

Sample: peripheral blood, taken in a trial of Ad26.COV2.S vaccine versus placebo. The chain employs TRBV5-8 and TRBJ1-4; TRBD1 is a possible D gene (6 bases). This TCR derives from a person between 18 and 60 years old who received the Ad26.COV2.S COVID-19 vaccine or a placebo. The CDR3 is CASSFEGVTGANEKLFF. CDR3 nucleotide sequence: TGTGCCAGCAGCTTTGAGGGGGTGACGGGGGCTAATGAAAAACTGTTTTTT.